What follows is one T cell receptor beta chain and its context. Its antigen is not identified. PCR employed 60 Vbeta and 13 Jbeta primers. Repertoires were generated with immunoSEQ multiplex PCR, while TCRdb's copy carries only in-frame clones and drops some. The data contain around 67,000 clones, less than 80% of them singletons. In nominal health when sampled, donors likely had unrecorded immune exposures nonetheless. This record comes from a study of cytomegalovirus exposure and HLA in healthy donors. Study-level information: Earlier, roughly 180 million T cells were analyzed, and 117 million unique TCR beta sequences were found among them.

Study-level results: The study listed 164 cytomegalovirus-associated TCR beta chains. Among the CMV-associated chains, a few were confirmed in vitro as specific for CMV antigens.

The sequence came from a woman between 45 and 65 years old in good health and CMV-seronegative. The source material was PBMCs.

As DNA, the CDR3 is TGTGCCAGCAGTGATGAGGGTGTCGTCTATAAGAATGAGCAGTTCTTC. It yields the protein CASSDEGVVYKNEQFF. This chain joins TRBV25-1 and TRBJ2-1, with D tentatively TRBD2 (5 bases). CDR1 and CDR2 from the germline V gene are MGHDK and SYGVNS. Trimming took off 3 bases at V and 7 bases at J, with 19 bases between the two ends. The CDR3 consists of 16 residues.